In this sample, the clone carrying this TCR beta chain turned up a few times. The data were taken from a study of blood T cells in healthy people across ages. The CDR3 length is 15 residues. CDR1 is SGHRS, CDR2 YFSETQ, per germline. For the second PCR, which ran for 7 to 11 cycles, a sample-barcoded 5' primer and a J-beta primer mix were used. TCRdb redid the calling of the 5' RACE reads with MiXCR, one entry per CDR3 protein. The sample has some 850,000 distinct CDR3 sequences, 20% to 30% seen once. The same data also went into a second study, on T cells of mothers and their children.

The rearrangement uses TRBV5-1 and TRBJ2-5; D might be TRBD1 (6 bases). The J call is doubtful: the DNA matches TRBJ2-1 better. The TCR sequence derives from a boy between 10 and 17 years old in good health. The sequencing input was blood. This CDR3 is CASSLGIQGRNEQFF. CDR3 DNA: TGCGCCAGCAGCTTGGGAATTCAGGGGCGAAATGAGCAGTTCTTC.